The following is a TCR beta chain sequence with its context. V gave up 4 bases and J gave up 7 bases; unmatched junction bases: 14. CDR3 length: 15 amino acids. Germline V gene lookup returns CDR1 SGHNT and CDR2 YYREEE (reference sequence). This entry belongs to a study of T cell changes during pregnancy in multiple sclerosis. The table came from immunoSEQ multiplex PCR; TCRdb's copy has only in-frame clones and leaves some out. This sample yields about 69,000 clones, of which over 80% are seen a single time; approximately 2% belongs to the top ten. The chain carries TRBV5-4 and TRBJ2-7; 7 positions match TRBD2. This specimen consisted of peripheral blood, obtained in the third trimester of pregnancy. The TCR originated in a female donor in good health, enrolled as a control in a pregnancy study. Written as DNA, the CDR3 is TGTGCCAGCAGCATCGGAGTGGGGCAGGGAGGGGAGCAGTACTTC. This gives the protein CASSIGVGQGGEQYF.